Following are 6 T cell receptor beta chains from one sample sequenced in a study of human T cells and chemical hapten exposure. Each CDR3 protein is one row after TCRdb ran MiXCR on the RACE reads. The table records about 73,000 distinct CDR3 sequences, about 9% of them present only once. As to time point: patch test 2, 6 weeks after DPC sensitization. This sample's treatment: therapeutic diphenylcyclopropenone sensitization with weekly scalp DPC. Sequences were derived from whole blood, sampled in connection with sensitization to the hapten diphenylcyclopropenone (DPC). The receptors were gathered from a woman aged 45-65 years with alopecia areata. Some clones in this sample may be carry-over from other donors' samples.

This clonotype was recorded many times. This chain's CDR3 is CAIKAGDSNQPQHF. The CDR3 DNA reads as TGTGCCATCAAGGCTGGGGACAGCAATCAGCCCCAGCATTTT. The chain links TRBV10-3 to TRBJ1-5; D might be TRBD1 (5 bases). Germline CDR1 reads ENHRY; CDR2 reads SYGVKD. Trimming shortened V by 7 bases and J by 1 base, and 11 bases separated the two germline ends. This CDR3 has 14 residues.

This clonotype was seen a handful of times. The chain recombines TRBV3-1 with TRBJ1-1, with unresolved D. The V end lost 1 base, the J end lost 0 bases, and 6 bases lay between the germline ends. CDR3 length equals 14 residues. Germline V gives CDR1 LGHDT, CDR2 YNNKEL (reference sequence). CDR3 region: CASSQVAVNTEAFF. The CDR3 nucleotides read TGTGCCAGCAGCCAAGTGGCAGTGAACACTGAAGCTTTCTTT.

This clonotype was counted at least ten times. V and J are TRBV12-5 and TRBJ1-5; 7 nucleotides line up with TRBD1. The CDR3 spans 15 residues. V lost 6 bases and J lost 5; bases outside the gene matches: 10. CDR1 is LGHNT and CDR2 is FRNRAP in the germline V gene. The CDR3 region is CASGKNRGPHQPQHF. CDR3 DNA: TGTGCTAGTGGAAAAAACAGGGGACCCCATCAGCCCCAGCATTTT.

The chain uses TRBV12-3 or TRBV12-4 and TRBJ2-2; D unresolved. The V end lost 6 bases, the J end lost 2 bases, and 4 bases lay between the germline ends. The CDR3 length is 12 residues. The CDR3 nucleotides are TGTGCCAGCAGCCCTAACACCGGGGAGCTGTTTTTT. Protein product: CASSPNTGELFF.

The chain joins TRBV6-5 to TRBJ2-1, with no clear D. Germline V CDR1 and CDR2: MNHEY, SVGAGI. V dropped 2 bases and J dropped 2 bases, with 7 bases sitting between them. The CDR3 sequence is 14 residues long. This CDR3 is CASSYRDTYNEQFF. DNA of the CDR3: TGTGCCAGCAGTTACAGAGACACCTACAATGAGCAGTTCTTC.

This clonotype was picked up a small number of times. This chain joins TRBV2 and TRBJ1-3, with D unclear. V was clipped by 5 bases and J by 10 bases, with 9 bases between them. Per the germline V gene, CDR1 is SNHLY and CDR2 is FYNNEI. The CDR3 is made up of 11 amino acids. The CDR3 DNA reads as TGTGCCAGCAGTAAAGTCAAAACCATATATTTT. Protein sequence: CASSKVKTIYF.